What follows are 24 T cell receptor beta chains derived from one specimen sequenced in a study of CD8+ T cells in alopecia areata. Sequencing templates came from extracted RNA that was reverse transcribed into cDNA. Assay: immunoSEQ multiplex PCR; the TCRdb copy retains only in-frame clones and omits some. The sample yields about 64,000 clones, 46% seen once. Regarding treatment: oral pan-JAK inhibitor, 5-10 mg twice daily. The sequencing here drew on CD8+ T cells sorted from blood, taken at approximately week 36, from a patient treated with tofacitinib. Source of these receptors: a human donor with alopecia areata.

The V and J genes are TRBV9 and TRBJ2-4, with 12 nucleotides matching TRBD2. The V gene end was trimmed by 4 bases and the J gene end by 0 bases; junction bases not matched to a gene: 2. Per germline, CDR1 SGDLS and CDR2 YYNGEE. The CDR3 consists of 16 residues. This CDR3 reads CASSLGLAGAKNIQYF. DNA for the CDR3: TGTGCCAGCAGCTTGGGACTAGCGGGAGCCAAAAACATTCAGTACTTC.

The chain is built from TRBV4-1 and TRBJ1-3; weak D call: TRBD1 (6 bases). V shed 0 bases and J shed 4 bases, with 10 bases lying between them. The CDR3 sequence is 15 residues long. In germline, CDR1 is MGHRA, CDR2 YSYEKL. In DNA, the CDR3 is TGCGCCAGCAGCCAAGAAACAGGGCGAGGAAACACCATATATTTT. Its protein is CASSQETGRGNTIYF.

The V gene is TRBV5-1, the J gene TRBJ2-2, with TRBD2 identical over 10 bases. The germline gives CDR1 SGHRS, CDR2 YFSETQ. This CDR3 is built from 16 residues. Trimming at V came to 7 bases and at J to 6 bases, leaving 12 bases not matched to a gene. CDR3 sequence: CASGPPASGSAGELFF. In DNA form, the CDR3 reads TGCGCCAGCGGCCCGCCGGCTAGCGGGAGCGCCGGGGAGCTGTTTTTT.

This rearrangement joins TRBV29-1 to TRBJ1-4; D perhaps matches TRBD1 (5 bases). This CDR3 has 15 amino acids. Trimming pared 6 bases from V and 7 bases from J, leaving 21 bases between. CDR1 is SQVTM, CDR2 ANQGSEA, per germline. CDR3 DNA: TGCAGCGTCACGGGCAGGGAAGGTATTGGTGAAAAACTGTTTTTT. Translated: CSVTGREGIGEKLFF.

The V call is TRBV28, the J call TRBJ1-5; no reliable D call. V was shortened by 1 base and J by 6 bases, with 16 bases between the two germline ends. Per germline, CDR1 MDHEN and CDR2 SYDVKM. This CDR3 region has 16 residues. For the CDR3, the DNA is TGTGCCAGCAGTTTATATCGGGGAATCGACGGTCAGCCCCAGCATTTT. Protein: CASSLYRGIDGQPQHF.

This clone came up once. The rearrangement uses TRBV4-1 and TRBJ1-5; 11 positions match TRBD1. Per germline, CDR1 MGHRA and CDR2 YSYEKL. J lost 4 bases, V lost 5 bases, and 7 bases had no gene match. The CDR3 totals 16 residues. CDR3 protein: CASSVGTGGFNQPQHF. CDR3 coding DNA: TGCGCCAGCAGCGTAGGGACAGGGGGTTTTAATCAGCCCCAGCATTTT.

This clone has a single count. The J gene is TRBJ2-1, the V gene TRBV4-1; D remains unclear. The V end lost 4 bases, the J end lost 4 bases, and 11 bases lay between the germline ends. Germline assignment: CDR1 MGHRA and CDR2 YSYEKL. There are 14 residues in the CDR3. In nucleotides, the CDR3 is TGCGCCAGCAGCCGTCCCGGAGAGTACAATGAGCAGTTCTTC. Its translation is CASSRPGEYNEQFF.

This clone was observed once. The chain combines TRBV30 with TRBJ2-5, with unresolved D. The germline gives CDR1 GTSNPN, CDR2 SVGIG (reference sequence). The V end lost 0 bases, the J end lost 5 bases, and 13 bases lay between the germline ends. This CDR3 contains 14 residues. CDR3 in amino acids: CAWSVSRLGETQYF. In DNA, the CDR3 is TGTGCCTGGAGTGTAAGCAGGTTAGGGGAGACCCAGTACTTC.

Only a few counts were recorded for this clone. The chain uses TRBV27 and TRBJ2-1; a weak D match, TRBD2 (6 bases). V was trimmed by 6 bases and J by 2 bases, leaving 11 bases between them. Germline V gene data show CDR1 as MNHEY and CDR2 as SMNVEV (reference sequence). The CDR3 totals 14 residues. CDR3 amino acids: CASSAGGTYNEQFF. The CDR3 region has the DNA TGTGCCAGCAGCGCTGGAGGGACCTACAATGAGCAGTTCTTC.

This clone occurred a few times. CDR3 region: CASGYQPQHF. DNA for the CDR3: TGTGCCAGCGGGTATCAGCCCCAGCATTTT. The chain combines TRBV27 with TRBJ1-5; D is undetermined. Germline lookup yields CDR1 MNHEY and CDR2 SMNVEV (reference sequence). V lost 8 bases, J lost 5 bases, and 4 bases lay in between. The CDR3 totals 10 residues.

The chain combines TRBV4-1 with TRBJ2-6; TRBD1 aligns across 12 bases. The V and J ends lost 5 bases and 4 bases, in that order; junction bases with no gene match: 6. This CDR3 region has 17 residues. The germline gives CDR1 MGHRA, CDR2 YSYEKL. CDR3 loop: CASSFRDRGPGANVLTF. The CDR3 DNA sequence: TGCGCCAGCAGCTTCCGGGACAGGGGGCCCGGGGCCAACGTCCTGACTTTC.

J is TRBJ2-1 and V is TRBV5-4; D is tentatively TRBD1 or TRBD2 (5 bases each). Trimming pared 1 base from V and 5 bases from J, leaving 13 bases between. Germline assignment: CDR1 SGHNT and CDR2 YYREEE (reference sequence). The CDR3 contains 15 residues. The CDR3 sequence is CASSLKPGRHNEQFF. The CDR3, as DNA: TGTGCCAGCAGCTTGAAGCCGGGGCGGCACAATGAGCAGTTCTTC.

This clone showed up just a few times. The chain couples TRBV4-1 to TRBJ2-7, with 7 bases aligning to TRBD2. Looked up from germline, CDR1 is MGHRA and CDR2 is YSYEKL. V lost 1 base to trimming and J lost 4 bases; unmatched junction nucleotides: 4. The CDR3 loop spans 14 amino acids. CDR3 protein: CASSQGSGGYEQYF. DNA of the CDR3: TGCGCCAGCAGCCAAGGCTCGGGGGGATACGAGCAGTACTTC.

The chain combines TRBV11-1 with TRBJ2-7, with a possible D match to TRBD2 (5 bases). Trimming shortened V by 1 base and J by 0 bases, and 10 bases separated the two germline ends. This CDR3 spans 15 amino acids. CDR1 and CDR2 (germline): SGHAT, FQDESV (reference sequence). This CDR3 is CASSLDDGNSYEQYF. The CDR3 bases are TGTGCCAGCAGCTTAGATGACGGGAACTCCTACGAGCAGTACTTC.

This rearrangement joins TRBV7-9 to TRBJ2-7, with TRBD1 matching over 8 bases. The J segment lost 5 bases and the V segment lost 4 bases, leaving 7 bases of the junction unmatched. The germline V gene encodes CDR1 SEHNR and CDR2 FQNEAQ (reference sequence). The CDR3 has 14 residues. CDR3 sequence: CASSSTGGRDEQYF. As DNA, the CDR3 is TGTGCCAGCAGCTCAACAGGGGGTAGGGACGAGCAGTACTTC. Filled out from reference TRBV7-9 and TRBJ2-7, the complete variable domain reads DTGVSQNPRHKITKRGQNVTFRCDPISEHNRLYWYRQTLGQGPEFLTYFQNEAQLEKSRLLSDRFSAERPKGSFSTLEIQRTEQGDSAMYLCASSSTGGRDEQYFGPGTRLTVT.

This clone was seen just once. This chain uses TRBV6-5 with TRBJ2-7; 8 bases fit TRBD1. Germline CDR1 and CDR2: MNHEY and SVGAGI. This CDR3 has 15 amino acids. The J segment lost 3 bases and the V segment lost 1 base, leaving 5 bases of the junction unmatched. The CDR3 loop reads CASSYFRQGIYEQYF. DNA of the CDR3: TGTGCCAGCAGTTACTTCCGACAGGGGATCTACGAGCAGTACTTC.

The chain uses TRBV29-1 and TRBJ1-1; D unresolved. The CDR3 loop spans 13 amino acids. V was trimmed by 7 bases and J by 4 bases, leaving 16 bases between them. CDR1 and CDR2 (germline): SQVTM, ANQGSEA. This CDR3 is CSALGGVVTEAFF. Written as DNA, the CDR3 is TGCAGCGCCCTTGGCGGGGTTGTCACTGAAGCTTTCTTT.

V usage is TRBV29-1 and J usage is TRBJ1-4, with TRBD1 as a possible D gene (6 bases). There are 13 residues in the CDR3. Trimming left V 3 bases short and J 12 bases short, with 17 bases between. Germline V lookup: CDR1 SQVTM, CDR2 ANQGSEA. DNA for the CDR3: TGCAGCGTTGAGGTGGACAGTTATGGGGAACTGTTTTTT. Its translation: CSVEVDSYGELFF.

This clone was recorded only once. CDR3: CSATTRALPYEQYF. For the CDR3, the DNA is TGCAGCGCCACGACCCGGGCTCTCCCCTACGAGCAGTACTTC. V usage is TRBV29-1 and J usage is TRBJ2-7; D is uncertain. This CDR3 has 14 amino acids. With 7 bases removed from V and 2 bases from J, the gap between germline ends came to 18 bases. Germline V gene data show CDR1 as SQVTM and CDR2 as ANQGSEA.

The chain recombines TRBV29-1 with TRBJ2-1; 9 bases fit TRBD2. CDR1 is SQVTM, CDR2 ANQGSEA, per germline. The CDR3 runs to 13 residues. Trimming cost V 3 bases and J 5 bases; bases outside gene matches: 2. The CDR3: CSVDIAGDNEQFF. CDR3 sequence (DNA): TGCAGCGTTGACATAGCGGGAGACAATGAGCAGTTCTTC.

The chain is built from TRBV30 and TRBJ1-3; D is uncertain. Trimming pared 3 bases from V and 0 bases from J, leaving 9 bases between. This CDR3 has 14 residues. Germline V CDR1 and CDR2: GTSNPN, SVGIG (reference sequence). The CDR3, as DNA: TGTGCCTGGAGCGTCTCCATCTCTGGAAACACCATATATTTT. This gives the protein CAWSVSISGNTIYF. The full variable domain, its missing parts supplied by reference TRBV30 and TRBJ1-3, is SQTIHQWPATLVQPVGSPLSLECTVEGTSNPNLYWYRQAAGRGLQLLFYSVGIGQISSEVPQNLSASRPQDRQFILSSKKLLLSDSGFYLCAWSVSISGNTIYFGEGSWLTVV.

This chain links TRBV30 with TRBJ1-1, with D tentatively TRBD1 (6 bases). Germline V gives CDR1 GTSNPN, CDR2 SVGIG (reference sequence). V was trimmed by 5 bases and J by 11 bases, leaving 21 bases between them. This CDR3 has 13 residues. DNA of the CDR3: TGTGCCTGGGAGGGGGAGCGGGGCCTCGACGCTTTCTTT. Translation gives CAWEGERGLDAFF.

This clone was observed a handful of times. The chain couples TRBV29-1 to TRBJ2-3, with D perhaps TRBD2 (6 bases). Trimming stripped 6 bases from V and 4 bases from J, with 14 bases between. The CDR3 is made up of 13 amino acids. Looked up from germline, CDR1 is SQVTM and CDR2 is ANQGSEA. The DNA of the CDR3 is TGCAGCGTCAAATCTGGAGGGGCAGATACGCAGTATTTT. Amino acid sequence: CSVKSGGADTQYF.

A remark on this clone: A much larger clone lies one base from this, so it may be a read error. The chain combines TRBV4-1 with TRBJ2-1; D tentatively reads TRBD1 or TRBD2 (5 bases each). The V gene lost 0 bases and the J gene lost 9 bases, with 6 bases spanning the gap. CDR3 length: 12 amino acids. Germline values: CDR1 MGHRA, CDR2 YSYEKL. The CDR3 loop reads CASSQEGVEQFF. CDR3 sequence (DNA): TGCGCCAGCAGCCAAGAGGGGGTTGAGCAGTTCTTC.